This section outlines one T cell receptor (beta chain) sequence together with its context. This clonotype has a handful of counts. Its antigen remains unidentified. There are no base qualities to consult, and no much larger clone falls within one base. The method behind the library was 5' RACE. Sequencing was carried out with an Illumina HiSeq 2000. Template switching introduced a universal primer binding site; the final cDNA contained a unique molecular identifier, enabling accurate counting of TCR cDNA molecules. Specific primers in the conserved constant-segment region were used to synthesize first-strand cDNA for the TCR alpha and beta chains. To control for contamination, every cDNA library was double barcoded, receiving both a SMART-Mk sample barcode and Illumina barcodes. TruSeq adapter sequences and Illumina sample barcodes were added in two successive PCR steps. The TCR alpha and beta cDNA libraries were sequenced on the Illumina HiSeq platform using custom primers. The paper's processing steps were these. MiGEC was used to process raw reads and extract unique molecular identifiers, and MiXCR was used to find CDR3 positions. For each individual, recombination models were inferred using an EM algorithm with the repgenHMM and IGoR tools. The analysis of shared clonotypes was done with the tcR package in R, with sharing normalized by the product of cloneset sizes. Out-of-frame nonproductive sequences were analyzed to study raw recombination free of thymic and clonal selection effects. Starting from the raw public reads, TCRdb applied fastp trimming at Q25, assembled clones with MiXCR and retained in-frame beta chains. Entries are consolidated by CDR3 protein sequence, retaining the most common genes and DNA. What appears here as the V and J calls and clone size reflects TCRdb's work, not the paper's. In this sample the table shows 700,000 to 950,000 distinct CDR3 sequences, 10% to 15% of which occur a single time. Of the sample, about 1.6% falls within the top ten clones.

These data come from a study of identical twins (dated by TCRdb to about 2016). For the study in its entirety: TCR alpha and beta repertoires from monozygotic twins, unrelated adults of various ages and cord blood were deep-sequenced to test whether fetal clonotypes persist. To rule out contamination, replicate twin experiments were performed at different times with different library preparation protocols.

According to the germline V gene, CDR1 reads SGHVS and CDR2 reads FNYEAQ. From cysteine to phenylalanine, the CDR3 is 13 amino acids long. Of all the DNA, just the CDR3 is kept, 39 bases in frame from base 1. Between the V and J ends, shortened by 2 bases and 4 bases respectively, the junction contains 9 bases. Only healthy Caucasian donors were included. Three pairs of female monozygotic twins, all aged about 18 to 30 years, made up the twin cohort. RNA for TCR libraries was isolated from peripheral blood mononuclear cells. Study-wide findings and limitations: Recombination models systematically underestimated out-of-frame TCR alpha sharing in monozygotic twins but agreed with sharing between unrelated individuals. Abundant cord blood beta clonotypes had fewer insertions, young adult naive repertoires showed a similar but weaker trend, and memory repertoires showed no such trend. Because the same donors could not be followed over many years, conclusions were based on cross-sectional statistical analysis. Out-of-frame TCR alpha sequences shared between twins showed an excess of low generation-probability sequences compared with coincidental sharing between unrelated individuals. In beta out-of-frame sequences, excess twin sharing was weaker, because having fewer shared sequences lowered the signal-to-noise ratio. Zero-insertion analyses could be partly confounded by invariant T cells such as MAIT and iNKT, although diverse VJ usage argued against such confounding for most clonotypes.

This sample was also put to use in a study of yellow fever vaccine responses in identical twins. In that second paper, the authors write: The T cell response to vaccination in identical twins was reported by the authors to appear partly convergent and partly personalized. Focusing on identical twins, the study followed the T cell clones that responded to the vaccine, and did so with precision.

This receptor was identified in a young woman in good health. In this chain, TRBV7-6 is recombined with TRBJ2-7; no D gene can be assigned with confidence. The sequencing input was PBMCs. The base sequence is TGTGCCAGCAGCTTATCCGAACGGTACGAGCAGTACTTC. Translated, it gives CASSLSERYEQYF.